The clone carrying this T cell receptor (beta chain) was recorded only once. The record originates from a study of shared clonotypes between healthy human individuals. Several immunoSEQ plates received, in even portions, the genomic DNA of each subset. Assay: immunoSEQ multiplex PCR; the TCRdb copy retains only in-frame clones and omits some. In the table there are over 2 million clones, about nine tenths of which are singletons. This clonotype originated in a man between 18 and 29 years old in good health. Some clones in this sample may be carry-over from other donors' samples. Sequenced input: naive CD4+ T cells from PBMCs. Described subset: CD45RA+ positively selected.

CDR3 residues: CASSPRDRGEYNEQFF. The CDR3 region has the DNA TGTGCCAGCTCACCAAGGGACAGGGGTGAATACAATGAGCAGTTCTTC. The chain combines TRBV18 with TRBJ2-1; 10 nucleotides align to TRBD1. This CDR3 is 16 amino acids long. Trimming took 2 bases from V and 4 from J; bases not matched to a gene: 5. Germline CDR1 is KGHSH and CDR2 is LQKENI.